This TCR beta chain appears in the sequencing data of a study of blood T cells in healthy people across ages. The CDR3 extends over 14 amino acids. Germline CDR1 is SQVTM and CDR2 is ANQGSEA. Trimming left V 6 bases short and J 1 base short, with 15 bases between. Next came a second PCR, run for about 6 to 11 cycles, which used a sample-barcoded 5' primer along with a J-beta primer mix. TCRdb re-derived calls from the 5' RACE reads in MiXCR, one entry per CDR3 protein. The repertoire holds about 780,000 distinct CDR3 sequences, with roughly 25% as singletons. In its sample, this clonotype was seen a few times. This same sample was also part of a study on T cells of mothers and their children. As that report states: None of the identified T cell clones proved to be persistent microchimeric clones.

The TCR was taken from a boy younger than 18 in good health. The V and J genes are TRBV29-1 and TRBJ2-5; D possibly matches TRBD1 or TRBD2 (6 bases each). Material for sequencing was blood. This CDR3 is CSVSLPGAQETQYF. CDR3 nucleotide sequence: TGCAGCGTCTCCCTTCCGGGGGCCCAAGAGACCCAGTACTTC.